The clone carrying this T cell receptor (beta chain) was seen once. CDR3 length equals 14 residues. The V gene lost 3 bases and the J gene lost 7 bases, with 15 bases spanning the gap. CDR1 and CDR2 from the germline V gene are MDHEN and SYDVKM. The data belong to a study of PD-1 blockade in classical Hodgkin lymphoma. The overall study: Nivolumab was administered to patients intravenously at 3 mg/kg every 2 weeks.

Autologous stem cell transplantation was followed by relapse in every patient, and brentuximab vedotin exposure varied. Researchers report purifying CD4+ T cells from thawed PBMCs by magnetic negative selection. Produced via immunoSEQ multiplex PCR; TCRdb's table is partial and in-frame only. The sample holds about 35,000 clones, more than 80% seen once. Material: CD4+ T cells from blood, obtained at baseline. The TCR originated in a human donor with classical Hodgkin lymphoma. The gene calls are TRBV28 and TRBJ1-1, with D possibly matching TRBD1 (5 bases). CDR3: CASSFVRDGSEAFF. CDR3 coding DNA: TGTGCCAGCAGTTTTGTCAGGGACGGGAGTGAAGCTTTCTTT.